The 3 T cell receptor beta chains reported below all come from one sample, sequenced in a study of shared T cell receptors in the human thymus. Generated by immunoSEQ multiplex PCR, the TCRdb table keeps only in-frame clones and is missing some. This sample has some 400,000 clones, with approximately 95% found just once. Sequenced input: thymocytes. The receptors derive from a human donor.

The CDR3 is CASSQGPGSTDTQYF. The CDR3 DNA reads TGTGCCAGCAGCCAAGGCCCGGGTAGCACAGATACGCAGTATTTT. The gene calls are TRBV4-2 and TRBJ2-3; D remains ambiguous. This CDR3 contains 15 residues. Germline V gene lookup returns CDR1 LGHNA and CDR2 YNFKEQ. With 1 base removed from V and 0 bases from J, the gap between germline ends came to 8 bases.

CDR3 amino acids: CASSRGTGLYNEQFF. CDR3 nucleotides: TGCGCCAGCAGCCGCGGGACAGGCCTCTACAATGAGCAGTTCTTC. This rearrangement joins TRBV5-1 to TRBJ2-1; TRBD1 aligns across 8 bases. Unmatched junction bases numbered 6, after V lost 4 bases and J lost 3 bases. CDR1 and CDR2 from the germline V gene are SGHRS and YFSETQ. CDR3 size: 15 residues.

This clone was detected once. The chain recombines TRBV18 with TRBJ2-3; 15 positions match TRBD2. This CDR3 is 18 amino acids long. The junction had 5 bases not matched to a gene; V was cut back by 4 bases and J by 0 bases. The germline V gene encodes CDR1 KGHSH and CDR2 LQKENI. The CDR3: CASSLGLAGGPSTDTQYF. CDR3 nucleotide sequence: TGTGCCAGCTCACTCGGACTAGCGGGAGGGCCGAGCACAGATACGCAGTATTTT.